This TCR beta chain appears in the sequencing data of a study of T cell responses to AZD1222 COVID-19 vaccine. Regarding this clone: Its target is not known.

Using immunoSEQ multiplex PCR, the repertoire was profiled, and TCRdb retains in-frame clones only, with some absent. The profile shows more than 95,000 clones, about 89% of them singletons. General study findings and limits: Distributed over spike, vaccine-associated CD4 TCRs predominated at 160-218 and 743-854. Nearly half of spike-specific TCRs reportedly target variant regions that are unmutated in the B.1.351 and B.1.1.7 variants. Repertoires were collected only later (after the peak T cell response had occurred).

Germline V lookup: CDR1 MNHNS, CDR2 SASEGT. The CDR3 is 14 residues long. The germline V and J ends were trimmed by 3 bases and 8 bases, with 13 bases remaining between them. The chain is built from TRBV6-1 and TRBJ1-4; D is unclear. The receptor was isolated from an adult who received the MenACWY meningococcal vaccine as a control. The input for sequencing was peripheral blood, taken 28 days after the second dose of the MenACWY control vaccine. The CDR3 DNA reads TGTGCCAGCAGTGACGGAACCGGGAGCGAAAAACTGTTTTTT. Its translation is CASSDGTGSEKLFF.